Shown below are 2 T cell receptor beta chains from a single sample sequenced in a study of T cells in Graves' hyperthyroidism and ophthalmopathy. Amplification targeted TCR beta CDR3 regions from RNA transcripts. First-round RT-PCR with HTBI primers amplified the TCR CDR3 region. One entry per CDR3 protein results from TCRdb running MiXCR on the multiplex PCR reads. The data hold around 700,000 distinct CDR3 sequences, with roughly a third observed a single time. Material for sequencing was blood. The receptors originated from a woman aged 40 to 49 with Graves' hyperthyroidism.

This clonotype was recorded at least ten times. The chain carries TRBV6-5 and TRBJ1-5, with D possibly matching TRBD1 (5 bases). Trimming cost V 5 bases and J 3 bases, with 14 bases left between them. The CDR3 length is 15 residues. CDR1 is MNHEY, CDR2 SVGAGI, per germline. CDR3 coding DNA: TGTGCCAGCAGTGAACGGGACGGAGACAATCAGCCCCAGCATTTT. Amino acids: CASSERDGDNQPQHF.

The gene calls are TRBV29-1 and TRBJ1-5; the D gene is possibly TRBD1 (5 bases). Trimming left V 4 bases short and J 11 bases short, with 18 bases between. Looked up from germline, CDR1 is SQVTM and CDR2 is ANQGSEA. The CDR3 is 13 residues long. The CDR3 protein is CSVGGGVGETQHF. CDR3 nucleotide sequence: TGCAGCGTTGGCGGGGGAGTCGGAGAGACCCAGCATTTT.